These T cell receptor beta chains were read from a single sample in a study of PD-L1 blockade in urothelial cancer. The method was immunoSEQ multiplex PCR; TCRdb's version includes in-frame clones alone and lacks a portion of them. The table includes fewer than 90,000 clones, under 95% detected once. This sample comprised PBMCs, obtained around atezolizumab (anti-PD-L1) treatment. Receptors originate from a woman older than 75 with urothelial cancer. The CDR3 runs from the conserved cysteine through the conserved F or W. Fields, in order: V gene, J gene, CDR3 protein.

V: TRBV19
J: TRBJ1-1
CDR3: CASTFDRLNTEAFF

V: TRBV2
J: TRBJ2-3
CDR3: CASRLRGAGDTQYF

V: TRBV29-1
J: TRBJ2-3
CDR3: CSVEEAAGTQYF

V: TRBV11-2
J: TRBJ2-7
CDR3: CASIPGTGTSEQYF

V: TRBV6-1
J: TRBJ1-2
CDR3: CASSEEQGNYGYTF

V: TRBV6-5
J: TRBJ1-4
CDR3: CASSYSAGQGNEKLFF

V: TRBV19
J: TRBJ1-2
CDR3: CASTNTPRGTGGYTF

V: TRBV4-2
J: TRBJ2-7
CDR3: CASSPRMTSGGDPEQYF

V: TRBV6-1
J: TRBJ1-2
CDR3: CASSGQGFGYTF

V: TRBV28
J: TRBJ1-1
CDR3: CASSLQGSEAFF